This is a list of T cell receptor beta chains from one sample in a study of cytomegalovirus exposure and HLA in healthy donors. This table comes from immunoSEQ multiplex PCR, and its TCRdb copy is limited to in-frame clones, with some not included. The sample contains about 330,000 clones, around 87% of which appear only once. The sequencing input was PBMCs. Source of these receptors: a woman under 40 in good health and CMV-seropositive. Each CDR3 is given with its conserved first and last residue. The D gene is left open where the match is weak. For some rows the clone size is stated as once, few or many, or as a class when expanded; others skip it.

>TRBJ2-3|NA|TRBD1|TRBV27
CASSYDPDRGLGDTQYF
TGTGCCAGCAGTTACGATCCAGACAGGGGGTTGGGAGATACGCAGTATTTT
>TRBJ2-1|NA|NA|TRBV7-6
CASSFPQGKLDEQFF
TGTGCCAGCAGCTTTCCGCAGGGGAAGTTGGATGAGCAGTTCTTC
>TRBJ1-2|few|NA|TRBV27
CASSFSGRGYTF
TGTGCCAGCAGTTTTTCTGGCAGGGGCTACACCTTC
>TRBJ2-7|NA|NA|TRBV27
CASSLGRGKWELYEQYF
TGTGCCAGCAGTTTAGGGAGGGGGAAGTGGGAACTCTACGAGCAGTACTTC
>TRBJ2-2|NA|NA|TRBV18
CASSPPGSVSGELFF
TGTGCCAGCTCACCACCGGGTAGCGTGTCCGGGGAGCTGTTTTTT
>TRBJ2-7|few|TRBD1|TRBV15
CATSRGTTGGYEQYF
TGTGCCACCAGCAGAGGTACGACAGGGGGCTACGAGCAGTACTTC
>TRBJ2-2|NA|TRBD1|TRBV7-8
CASSLAVRTGSTGELFF
TGTGCCAGCAGCTTAGCTGTTAGGACAGGGAGTACCGGGGAGCTGTTTTTT
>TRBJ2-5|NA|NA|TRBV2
CASSGLWGKETGVGETQYF
TGTGCCAGCAGCGGATTGTGGGGGAAGGAAACGGGAGTAGGAGAGACCCAGTACTTC
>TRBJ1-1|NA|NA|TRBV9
CASSVIGQGRTEAFF
TGTGCCAGCAGCGTAATCGGGCAGGGAAGGACTGAAGCTTTCTTT
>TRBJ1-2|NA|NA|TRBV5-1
CASSSELRTLNLADYGYTF
TGCGCCAGCAGCTCCGAACTCCGTACCTTGAATTTGGCAGACTATGGCTACACCTTC
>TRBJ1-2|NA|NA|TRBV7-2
CASSLTNYGYTF
TGTGCCAGCAGCTTAACTAACTATGGCTACACCTTC
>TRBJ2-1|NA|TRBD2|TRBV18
CASSPLPSGSSYNEQFF
TGTGCCAGCTCACCTCTTCCTAGCGGGAGCTCCTACAATGAGCAGTTCTTC
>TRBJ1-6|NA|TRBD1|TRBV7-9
CASSPLTGVNSPLHF
TGTGCCAGCAGCCCCCTGACAGGGGTTAATTCACCCCTCCACTTT
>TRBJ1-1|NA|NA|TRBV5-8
CASSPRTVNTEAFF
TGTGCCAGCAGCCCCCGGACAGTGAACACTGAAGCTTTCTTT
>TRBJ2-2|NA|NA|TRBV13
CASDSTRKAPGELFF
TGTGCCAGCGATTCAACTAGGAAGGCCCCCGGGGAGCTGTTTTTT
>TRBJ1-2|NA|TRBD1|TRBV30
CAWRGTGSDRLYGYTF
TGTGCCTGGCGGGGGACAGGGAGTGATCGGCTGTATGGCTACACCTTC
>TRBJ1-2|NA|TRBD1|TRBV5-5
CASSLGQGDGYTF
TGTGCCAGCAGCTTGGGACAGGGAGATGGCTACACCTTC
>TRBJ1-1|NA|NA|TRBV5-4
CASSLGMNTEAFF
TGTGCCAGCAGCTTGGGCATGAACACTGAAGCTTTCTTT
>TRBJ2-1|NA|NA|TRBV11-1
CASSPRTRSYNEQFF
TGTGCCAGCAGCCCCCGGACTCGCTCCTACAATGAGCAGTTCTTC